The 21 T cell receptor beta chains below were found in one sample sequenced in a study of cytomegalovirus exposure and HLA in healthy donors. PCR primers comprised 60 Vbeta and 13 Jbeta primers. Clones were read by immunoSEQ multiplex PCR, and TCRdb kept only the in-frame ones, dropping some. This table holds approximately 140,000 clones, about four fifths found once. Input material: PBMCs. All receptors derive from a female donor in good health and CMV-seronegative.

The chain combines TRBV6-5 with TRBJ2-7; D perhaps matches TRBD1 (6 bases). From germline, CDR1 is MNHEY and CDR2 SVGAGI. There are 14 residues in the CDR3. V was trimmed by 2 bases and J by 3 bases, leaving 11 bases between them. The CDR3: CASSYGETGYEQYF. In nucleotides, the CDR3 is TGTGCCAGCAGTTACGGGGAGACAGGCTACGAGCAGTACTTC.

The rearrangement uses TRBV6-1 and TRBJ2-1, with 8 bases lining up with TRBD1. J gave up 4 bases and V 4 bases, and 6 bases lay outside the gene matches. Germline assignment: CDR1 MNHNS and CDR2 SASEGT. This CDR3 is built from 15 residues. The CDR3 loop reads CASSAGTGMYNEQFF. CDR3 bases: TGTGCCAGCAGTGCCGGGACAGGAATGTACAATGAGCAGTTCTTC.

This chain connects TRBV7-9 to TRBJ1-5, with D unresolved. V lost 1 base and J 2 bases, leaving 9 bases between the germline ends. The V gene's germline CDR1 is SEHNR and CDR2 FQNEAQ (reference sequence). The CDR3 is 15 residues long. The DNA of the CDR3 is TGTGCCAGCAGCTTAGATTCGTCGGGCAATCAGCCCCAGCATTTT. The encoded protein is CASSLDSSGNQPQHF.

Only one count was recorded for this clone. The chain couples TRBV7-3 to TRBJ2-1; TRBD2 agrees at 13 bases. The length of the CDR3 is 17 residues. Germline CDR1 and CDR2: SGHTA and FQGTGA. V gave up 3 bases and J gave up 3 bases; unmatched junction bases: 5. This chain's CDR3 is CASSFRTSGGIYNEQFF. For the CDR3, the DNA is TGTGCCAGCAGCTTTAGGACTAGCGGGGGCATCTACAATGAGCAGTTCTTC.

This chain links TRBV11-3 with TRBJ2-7; unclear D gene. The V end lost 0 bases, the J end lost 2 bases, and 11 bases lay between the germline ends. This CDR3 spans 15 amino acids. Germline V gene lookup returns CDR1 SGHNT and CDR2 YENEEA. CDR3 coding DNA: TGTGCCAGCAGCTTAGATCCCAGGCTCACCTACGAGCAGTACTTC. Its translation is CASSLDPRLTYEQYF.

This sequence joins TRBV7-9 and TRBJ1-1; TRBD1 might be the D (6 bases). V shed 4 bases and J shed 0 bases, with 9 bases lying between them. Germline V gene lookup returns CDR1 SEHNR and CDR2 FQNEAQ (reference sequence). The CDR3 covers 14 residues. CDR3: CASSSGALNTEAFF. CDR3 nucleotides: TGTGCCAGCAGCTCAGGGGCGCTGAACACTGAAGCTTTCTTT.

This clone was observed a handful of times. The chain has TRBV6-1 and TRBJ1-5, with D possibly matching TRBD1 (5 bases). V shed 4 bases and J shed 6 bases, with 13 bases lying between them. The CDR3 runs 14 residues. Germline-derived CDR1 and CDR2 are MNHNS and SASEGT. CDR3 nucleotides: TGTGCCAGCAGTGCTAGGCAGGGTGGTCAGCCCCAGCATTTT. Its protein is CASSARQGGQPQHF.

The V and J genes are TRBV19 and TRBJ2-5, with 7 bases fitting TRBD1. Germline CDR1 is LNHDA and CDR2 is SQIVND (reference sequence). The CDR3 contains 14 residues. Unmatched junction bases numbered 9, after V lost 7 bases and J lost 4 bases. CDR3 nucleotide sequence: TGTGCCAGTAAACGGGACAGCGGTCGAGAGACCCAGTACTTC. Translating it yields CASKRDSGRETQYF. The full variable domain, its missing parts supplied by reference TRBV19 and TRBJ2-5, is DGGITQSPKYLFRKEGQNVTLSCEQNLNHDAMYWYRQDPGQGLRLIYYSQIVNDFQKGDIAEGYSVSREKKESFPLTVTSAQKNPTAFYLCASKRDSGRETQYFGPGTRLLVL.

This chain joins TRBV2 and TRBJ1-5; TRBD1 aligns across 7 bases. This CDR3 region has 14 residues. After removal of 8 bases from V and 3 bases from J, the junction contained 7 bases not matched to a gene. Germline V lookup: CDR1 SNHLY, CDR2 FYNNEI. This CDR3 reads CASAGQRYNQPQHF. The DNA of the CDR3 is TGTGCCAGCGCGGGACAGAGATACAATCAGCCCCAGCATTTT.

The chain carries TRBV30 and TRBJ1-2; 7 bases line up with TRBD1. The CDR3 has 12 amino acids. Germline trimming cut 5 bases from V and 8 bases from J; bases unmatched to any gene: 8. Per the germline V gene, CDR1 is GTSNPN and CDR2 is SVGIG (reference sequence). The CDR3 is CAWVAYRGGYTF. CDR3 sequence (DNA): TGTGCCTGGGTTGCTTACAGGGGCGGCTACACCTTC.

This clone was counted between two and nine times. The chain carries TRBV5-6 and TRBJ1-2; D is uncertain. Germline assignment: CDR1 SGHDT and CDR2 YYEEEE. V dropped 0 bases and J dropped 5 bases, with 8 bases sitting between them. This CDR3 comprises 13 residues. The CDR3 loop is CASSLGSTYGYTF. The CDR3 DNA reads as TGTGCCAGCAGCTTGGGCAGTACATATGGCTACACCTTC.

The V call is TRBV27, the J call TRBJ2-5, with TRBD2 identical over 13 bases. The length of the CDR3 is 17 residues. Per the germline V gene, CDR1 is MNHEY and CDR2 is SMNVEV (reference sequence). The V segment lost 5 bases and the J segment 5 bases; nucleotides outside the gene matches: 11. The CDR3 DNA is TGTGCCAGCAGTAGAGGACTAGCGGGGGCTACGGGGGAGACCCAGTACTTC. It is translated as CASSRGLAGATGETQYF.

This clone was observed once. The rearrangement links TRBV25-1 to TRBJ1-1; 7 nucleotides align to TRBD1. Germline CDR1 MGHDK, CDR2 SYGVNS. CDR3 length: 13 amino acids. V shed 6 bases and J 1 base; nucleotides not matched to a gene: 2. The CDR3 region is CASRRTGNTEAFF. CDR3 nucleotides: TGTGCCAGCAGGAGGACAGGGAACACTGAAGCTTTCTTT. Together with reference TRBV25-1 and TRBJ1-1, the CDR3 gives the full variable domain: EADIYQTPRYLVIGTGKKITLECSQTMGHDKMYWYQQDPGMELHLIHYSYGVNSTEKGDLSSESTVSRIRTEHFPLTLESARPSHTSQYLCASRRTGNTEAFFGQGTRLTVV.

This chain links TRBV18 with TRBJ1-1, with D possibly being TRBD1 (5 bases). Trimming pared 2 bases from V and 1 base from J, leaving 8 bases between. CDR3 length: 14 amino acids. Germline V gene lookup returns CDR1 KGHSH and CDR2 LQKENI. CDR3 in DNA: TGTGCCAGCTCACCAGCAGGGCCGAACACTGAAGCTTTCTTT. As protein: CASSPAGPNTEAFF.

The rearrangement links TRBV10-3 to TRBJ1-2; D is undetermined. CDR1 is ENHRY and CDR2 is SYGVKD in the germline V gene. V was clipped by 2 bases and J by 0 bases, with 7 bases between them. This CDR3 is 14 amino acids long. This CDR3 is CAISETAANYGYTF. Here the CDR3 DNA reads TGTGCCATCAGTGAGACAGCGGCTAACTATGGCTACACCTTC.

The rearrangement uses TRBV6-5 and TRBJ1-2, with 8 bases fitting TRBD1. Germline CDR1 MNHEY, CDR2 SVGAGI. This CDR3 is 14 amino acids long. Trimming took 5 bases from V and 5 from J; bases not matched to a gene: 7. The CDR3 loop reads CASSLTGVFYGYTF. The CDR3 bases are TGTGCCAGCAGTCTGACAGGGGTCTTTTATGGCTACACCTTC.

This clone came up once. The rearrangement links TRBV30 to TRBJ1-4; D unresolved. The CDR3 is 11 residues long. The V gene lost 4 bases and the J gene lost 10 bases, with 10 bases spanning the gap. CDR1 GTSNPN and CDR2 SVGIG come from the germline V gene (reference sequence). In nucleotides, the CDR3 is TGTGCCTGGAACAAGGGAGCAAAACTGTTTTTT. Its protein is CAWNKGAKLFF.

This clone was picked up a small number of times. The gene calls are TRBV27 and TRBJ2-5; no clear D gene. The closer fit of TRBJ2-7 to the DNA end suggests the J call may be wrong. This CDR3 has 15 residues. Germline lookup yields CDR1 MNHEY and CDR2 SMNVEV (reference sequence). The CDR3 DNA is TGTGCCAGCTCACAAGGTCCCAGGCCCTCCTACGAGCAGTACTTC. Amino acid sequence: CASSQGPRPSYEQYF.

The chain carries TRBV27 and TRBJ1-1; the match to TRBD1 covers 8 bases. Germline CDR1 is MNHEY and CDR2 is SMNVEV (reference sequence). V was clipped by 5 bases and J by 5 bases; unmatched bases: 7. CDR3 length equals 14 residues. DNA of the CDR3: TGTGCCAGCAGTCCCACAGGGGGTCGAACTGAAGCTTTCTTT. It codes for CASSPTGGRTEAFF.

This chain's CDR3 is CASSFPQASNYGYTF. Here the CDR3 DNA reads TGTGCCAGCAGCTTCCCACAGGCGTCTAACTATGGCTACACCTTC. The V call is TRBV5-4, the J call TRBJ1-2; D possibly corresponds to TRBD1 (5 bases). With 2 bases removed from V and 0 bases from J, the gap between germline ends came to 11 bases. The CDR3 has 15 residues. CDR1 and CDR2 (germline): SGHNT, YYREEE (reference sequence).

The chain uses TRBV9 and TRBJ2-3; 9 bases are shared with TRBD2. V shed 3 bases, J shed 4 bases, and the junction held 12 bases outside the gene matches. The CDR3 length is 17 residues. CDR1 and CDR2 (germline): SGDLS, YYNGEE. The chain's CDR3 is CASSGRLAEFGPDTQYF. The CDR3 DNA is TGTGCCAGCAGCGGTAGACTAGCGGAGTTTGGCCCAGATACGCAGTATTTT.